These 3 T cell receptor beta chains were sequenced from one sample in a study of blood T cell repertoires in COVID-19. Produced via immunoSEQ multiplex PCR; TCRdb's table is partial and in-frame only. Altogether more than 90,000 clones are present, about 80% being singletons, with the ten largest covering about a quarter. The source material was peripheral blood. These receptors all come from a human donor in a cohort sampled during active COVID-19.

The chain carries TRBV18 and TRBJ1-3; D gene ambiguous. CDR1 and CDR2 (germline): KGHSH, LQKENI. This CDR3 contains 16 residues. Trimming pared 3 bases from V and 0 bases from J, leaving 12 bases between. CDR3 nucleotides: TGTGCCAGCTCACCTGGCAGGCCCAGCTCTGGAAACACCATATATTTT. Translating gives CASSPGRPSSGNTIYF.

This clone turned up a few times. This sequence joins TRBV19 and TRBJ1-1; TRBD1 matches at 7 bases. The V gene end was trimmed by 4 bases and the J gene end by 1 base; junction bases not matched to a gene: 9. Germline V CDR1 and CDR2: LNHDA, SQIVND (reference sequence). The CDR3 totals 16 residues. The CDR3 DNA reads TGTGCCAGTAGTAGAGGGACAGCGAGAACGAACACTGAAGCTTTCTTT. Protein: CASSRGTARTNTEAFF. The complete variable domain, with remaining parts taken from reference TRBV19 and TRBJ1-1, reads DGGITQSPKYLFRKEGQNVTLSCEQNLNHDAMYWYRQDPGQGLRLIYYSQIVNDFQKGDIAEGYSVSREKKESFPLTVTSAQKNPTAFYLCASSRGTARTNTEAFFGQGTRLTVV.

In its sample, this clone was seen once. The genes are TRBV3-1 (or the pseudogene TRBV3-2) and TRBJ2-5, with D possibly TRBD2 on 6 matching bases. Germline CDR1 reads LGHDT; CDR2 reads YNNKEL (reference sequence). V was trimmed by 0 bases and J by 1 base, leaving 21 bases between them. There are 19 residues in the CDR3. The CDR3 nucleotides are TGTGCCAGCAGCCAAGAAACAAGCTTGAGGCTAGCGTTCCAAGAGACCCAGTACTTC. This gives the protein CASSQETSLRLAFQETQYF.